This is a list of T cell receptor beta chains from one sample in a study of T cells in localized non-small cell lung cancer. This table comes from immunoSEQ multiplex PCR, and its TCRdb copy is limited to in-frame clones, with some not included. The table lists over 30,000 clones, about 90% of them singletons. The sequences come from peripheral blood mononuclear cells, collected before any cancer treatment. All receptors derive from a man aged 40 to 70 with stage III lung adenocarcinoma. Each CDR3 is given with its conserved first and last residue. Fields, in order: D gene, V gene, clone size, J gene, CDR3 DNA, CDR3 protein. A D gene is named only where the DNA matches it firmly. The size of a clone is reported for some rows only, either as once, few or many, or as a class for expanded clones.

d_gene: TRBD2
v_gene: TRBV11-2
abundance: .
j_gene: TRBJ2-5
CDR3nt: TGTGCCAGCAGCTTCTCCAGCGGGGGGGTCCAAGAGACCCAGTACTTC
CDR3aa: CASSFSSGGVQETQYF

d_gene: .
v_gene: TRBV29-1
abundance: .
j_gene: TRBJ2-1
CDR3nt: TGCAGCGTTGAACAACAGGGTTCCTACAATGAGCAGTTCTTC
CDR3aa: CSVEQQGSYNEQFF

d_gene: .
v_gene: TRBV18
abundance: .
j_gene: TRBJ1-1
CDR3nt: TGTGCCAGCTCACCCTTGACAGGTGAAGCTTTCTTT
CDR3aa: CASSPLTGEAFF

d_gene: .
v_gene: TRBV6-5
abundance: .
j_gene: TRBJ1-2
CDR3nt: TGTGCCAGCAGTGGTGATGGCTACACCTTC
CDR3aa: CASSGDGYTF

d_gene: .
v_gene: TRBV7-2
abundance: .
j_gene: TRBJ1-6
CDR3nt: TGTGCCAGCAGCCGTGGAGGGTACCTCCACTTT
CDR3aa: CASSRGGYLHF

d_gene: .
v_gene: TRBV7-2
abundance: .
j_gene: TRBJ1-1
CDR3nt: TGTGCCAGCAGCCCGCAGCCGGCCGTGAACACTGAAGCTTTCTTT
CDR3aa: CASSPQPAVNTEAFF

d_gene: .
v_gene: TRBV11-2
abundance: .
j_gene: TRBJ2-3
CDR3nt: TGTGCCAGCAGCTCCGGACGGATTAGCACAGATACGCAGTATTTT
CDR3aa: CASSSGRISTDTQYF

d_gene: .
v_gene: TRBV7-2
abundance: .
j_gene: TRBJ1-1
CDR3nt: TGTGCCAGCAGTCTAAGCATGAACACTGAAGCTTTCTTT
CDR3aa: CASSLSMNTEAFF

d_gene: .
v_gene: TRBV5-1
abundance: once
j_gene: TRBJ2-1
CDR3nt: TGCGCCAGCAGCTTTGCTGGGGATGAGCAGTTCTTC
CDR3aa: CASSFAGDEQFF

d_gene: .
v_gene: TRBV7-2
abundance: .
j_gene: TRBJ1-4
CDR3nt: TGTGCCAGCAGCTTACAGGGCTTTGGAGAAAAACTGTTTTTT
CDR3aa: CASSLQGFGEKLFF

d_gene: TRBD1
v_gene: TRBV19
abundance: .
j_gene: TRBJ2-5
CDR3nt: TGTGCCAGTAGTATCCGAGACAGGGACGGTCCGGAGTACTTC
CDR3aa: CASSIRDRDGPEYF

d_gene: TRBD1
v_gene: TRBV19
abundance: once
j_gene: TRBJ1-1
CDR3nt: TGTGCCAGTAGGGGACAGGGAGGGAACACTGAAGCTTTCTTT
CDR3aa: CASRGQGGNTEAFF

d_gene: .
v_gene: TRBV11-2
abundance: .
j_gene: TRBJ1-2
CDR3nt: TGTGCCAGCAGCTCAGGCCAGGGATCAAGGGGGAGTAACTATGGCTACACCTTC
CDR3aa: CASSSGQGSRGSNYGYTF

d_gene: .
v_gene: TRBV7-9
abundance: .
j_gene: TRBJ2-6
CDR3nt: TGTGCCAGCAACTTAGGCCGGAAAGCTGGGGCCAACGTCCTGACTTTC
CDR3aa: CASNLGRKAGANVLTF

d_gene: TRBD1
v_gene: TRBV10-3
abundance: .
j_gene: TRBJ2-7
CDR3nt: TGTGCCATCAGCTCGGGGACAGGGGTCTCCGAGCAGTACTTC
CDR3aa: CAISSGTGVSEQYF

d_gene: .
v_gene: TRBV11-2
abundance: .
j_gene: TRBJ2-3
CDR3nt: TGTGCCAGCAGCTTAGTCCTGGCAGATACGCAGTATTTT
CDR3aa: CASSLVLADTQYF

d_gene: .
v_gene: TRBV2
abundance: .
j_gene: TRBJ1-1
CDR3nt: TGTGCCAGCAGCCTCACAGAGAACACTGAAGCTTTCTTT
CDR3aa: CASSLTENTEAFF

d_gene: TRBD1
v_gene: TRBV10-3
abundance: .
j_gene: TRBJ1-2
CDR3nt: TGTGCCATCAACCTAGGGGGCGCCTTGGGCTATGGCTACACCTTC
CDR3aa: CAINLGGALGYGYTF

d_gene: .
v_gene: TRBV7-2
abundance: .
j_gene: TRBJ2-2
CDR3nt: TGTGCCAGCAGCTTCTCGACAGGGAACACCGGGGAGCTGTTTTTT
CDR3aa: CASSFSTGNTGELFF

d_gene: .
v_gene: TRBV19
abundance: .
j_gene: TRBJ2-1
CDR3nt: TGTGCCAGCCAAAGATCGGAAATCCTCAATGAGCAGTTCTTC
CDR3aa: CASQRSEILNEQFF

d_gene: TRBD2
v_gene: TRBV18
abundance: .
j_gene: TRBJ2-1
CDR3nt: TGTGCCAGCTCACCACCAAGCGGGGGGGGGCGCAATGAGCAGTTCTTC
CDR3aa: CASSPPSGGGRNEQFF

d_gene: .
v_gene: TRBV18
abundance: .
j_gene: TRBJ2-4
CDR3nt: TGTGCCAGCTCACCACCGGGCCCAGGGGTCAGGCAGGACATTCAGTACTTC
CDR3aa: CASSPPGPGVRQDIQYF

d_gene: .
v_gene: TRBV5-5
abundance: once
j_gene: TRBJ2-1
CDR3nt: TGTGCCAGCAGCACCCGGACAGCGAGCTCCTACAATGAGCAGTTCTTC
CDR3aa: CASSTRTASSYNEQFF

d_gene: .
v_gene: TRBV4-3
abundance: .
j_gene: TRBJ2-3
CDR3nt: TGCGCCAGCAGCCAAGATCAGGTGACAGATACGCAGTATTTT
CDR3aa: CASSQDQVTDTQYF

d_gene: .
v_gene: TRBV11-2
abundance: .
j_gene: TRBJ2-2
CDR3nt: TGTGCCAGCAGCTTAGGGTTCTCTGGGTTAGGCGGGGAGCTGTTTTTT
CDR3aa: CASSLGFSGLGGELFF

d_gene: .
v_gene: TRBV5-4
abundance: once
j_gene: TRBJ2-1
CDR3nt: TGTGCCATTCACAGGTGGGGCAATGAGCAGTTCTTC
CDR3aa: CAIHRWGNEQFF

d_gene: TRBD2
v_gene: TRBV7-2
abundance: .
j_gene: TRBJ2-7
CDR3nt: TGTGCCAGCACCACGGGACTAGCGGGAGGCGAGCAGTACTTC
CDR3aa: CASTTGLAGGEQYF

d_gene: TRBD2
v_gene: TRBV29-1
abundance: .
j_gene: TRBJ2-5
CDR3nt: TGCAGCTCGTCCCGCGGGGGGGGCGAAAAGACCCAGTACTTC
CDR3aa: CSSSRGGGEKTQYF

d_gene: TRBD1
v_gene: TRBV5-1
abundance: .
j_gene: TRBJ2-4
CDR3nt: TGCGCCAGCAATGGACAGGACAACATTCAGTACTTC
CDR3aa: CASNGQDNIQYF

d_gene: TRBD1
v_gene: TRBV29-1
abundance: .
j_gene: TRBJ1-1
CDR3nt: TGCAGCGTCAGGACAGGGCGGAACACTGAAGCTTTCTTT
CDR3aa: CSVRTGRNTEAFF

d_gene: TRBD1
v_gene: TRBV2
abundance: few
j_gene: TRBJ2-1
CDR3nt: TGTGCCAGCAGTGAAAGGACAGGGGGTATGTATGAGCAGTTCTTC
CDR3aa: CASSERTGGMYEQFF

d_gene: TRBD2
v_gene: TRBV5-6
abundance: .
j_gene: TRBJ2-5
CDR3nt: TGTGCCAGCAGCTCGATTAGCGGGGGGATCCACCAAGAGACCCAGTACTTC
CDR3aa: CASSSISGGIHQETQYF

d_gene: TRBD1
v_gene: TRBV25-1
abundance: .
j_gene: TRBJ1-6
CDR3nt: TGTGCCAGCAGCGCATGGACAGGGACGGATTCACCCCTCCACTTT
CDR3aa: CASSAWTGTDSPLHF

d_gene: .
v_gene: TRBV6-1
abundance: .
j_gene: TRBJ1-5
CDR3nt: TGTGCCAGCGACCGGGATAATCAGCCCCAGCATTTT
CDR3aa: CASDRDNQPQHF

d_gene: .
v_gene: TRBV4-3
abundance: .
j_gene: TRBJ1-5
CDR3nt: TGCGCCAGCAGCAGGGAACACAGGAAGGATCAGCCCCAGCATTTT
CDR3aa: CASSREHRKDQPQHF

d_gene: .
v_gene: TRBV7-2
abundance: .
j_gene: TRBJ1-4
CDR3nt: TGTGCCAGCAGCTTAGTACCTGAAAAACTGTTTTTT
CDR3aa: CASSLVPEKLFF

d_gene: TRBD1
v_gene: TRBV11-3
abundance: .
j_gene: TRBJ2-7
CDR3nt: TGTGCCAGCAGTCAACCGGGACAGGTTGGCGAGCAGTACTTC
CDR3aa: CASSQPGQVGEQYF

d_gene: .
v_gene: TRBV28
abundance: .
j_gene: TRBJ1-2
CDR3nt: TGTGCCAGCAGTCTCCGACAGGTATATGGCTACACCTTC
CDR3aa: CASSLRQVYGYTF

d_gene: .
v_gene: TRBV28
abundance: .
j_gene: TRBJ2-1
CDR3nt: TGTGCCAGCGGGGGCTCTGGAATCTCCTACAATGAGCAGTTCTTC
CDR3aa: CASGGSGISYNEQFF

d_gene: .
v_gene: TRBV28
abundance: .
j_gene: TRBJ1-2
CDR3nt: TGTGCCAGCAGTTTATGGAGTTGGGCTACCGACTCGGGCAACTATGGCTACACCTTC
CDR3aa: CASSLWSWATDSGNYGYTF

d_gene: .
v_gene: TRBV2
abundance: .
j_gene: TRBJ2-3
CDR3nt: TGTGCCAGCAGCCGACAGGAAATAAGGACAGATACGCAGTATTTT
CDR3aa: CASSRQEIRTDTQYF

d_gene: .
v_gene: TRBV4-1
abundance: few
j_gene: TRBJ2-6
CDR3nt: TGCGCCAGCAGCCTCATGCGGGTCGGCTCTGGGGCCAACGTCCTGACTTTC
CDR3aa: CASSLMRVGSGANVLTF

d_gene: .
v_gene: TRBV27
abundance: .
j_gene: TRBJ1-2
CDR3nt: TGTGCCAGCAGTCCGAGGACAGCCGCGGGCCACTATGGCTACACCTTC
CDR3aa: CASSPRTAAGHYGYTF

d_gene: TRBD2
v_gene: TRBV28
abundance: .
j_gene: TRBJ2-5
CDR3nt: TGTGCCAGCAGTTTATCTTCACAACTAGCGGGGGGGGCCCAGTACTTC
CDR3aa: CASSLSSQLAGGAQYF

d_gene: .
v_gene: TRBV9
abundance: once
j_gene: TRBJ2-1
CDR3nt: TGTGCCAGCAGCGTACAGGGTCTACCATACAATGAGCAGTTCTTC
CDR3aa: CASSVQGLPYNEQFF

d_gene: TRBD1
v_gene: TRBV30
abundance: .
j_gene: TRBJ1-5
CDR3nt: TGTGCCTGGAGTGGGGACAGAAACTACGGCAATCAGCCCCAGCATTTT
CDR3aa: CAWSGDRNYGNQPQHF

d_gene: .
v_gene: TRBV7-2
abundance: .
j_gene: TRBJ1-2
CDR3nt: TGTGCCAGCAGCTCCAACCCCTATGGCTACACCTTC
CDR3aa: CASSSNPYGYTF

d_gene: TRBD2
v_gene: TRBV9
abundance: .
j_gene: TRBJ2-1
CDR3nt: TGTGCCAGCAGCTCCTCTAGCGGGGGGGCATACAATGAGCAGTTCTTC
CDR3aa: CASSSSSGGAYNEQFF

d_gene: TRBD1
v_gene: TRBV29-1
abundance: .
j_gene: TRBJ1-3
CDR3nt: TGCAGCGTTAAGCCCCAGGGGGCGTCTGGAAACACCATATATTTT
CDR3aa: CSVKPQGASGNTIYF

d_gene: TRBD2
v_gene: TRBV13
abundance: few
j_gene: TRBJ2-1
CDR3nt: TGTGCCAGCAGCATGACTAGCGGGGTCTCGGCGAAGCAGTTCTTC
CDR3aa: CASSMTSGVSAKQFF

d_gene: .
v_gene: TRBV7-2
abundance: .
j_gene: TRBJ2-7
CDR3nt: TGTGCCAGCAGCTCTCCTTCCCTGGGCGAGCAGTACTTC
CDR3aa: CASSSPSLGEQYF

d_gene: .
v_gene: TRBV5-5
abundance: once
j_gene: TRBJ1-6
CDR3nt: TGTGCCAGCAGCTTATTTATTGGAGGAGGGGGAAACTCACCCCTCCACTTT
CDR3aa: CASSLFIGGGGNSPLHF

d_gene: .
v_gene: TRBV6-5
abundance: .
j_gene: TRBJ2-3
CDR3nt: TGTGCCAGCAGTTACGGGGGCTGGGAAGATACGCAGTATTTT
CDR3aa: CASSYGGWEDTQYF

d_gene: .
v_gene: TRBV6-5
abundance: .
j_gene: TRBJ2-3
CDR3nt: TGTGCCAGCGAGGGCAGGGGCACAGATACGCAGTATTTT
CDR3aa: CASEGRGTDTQYF

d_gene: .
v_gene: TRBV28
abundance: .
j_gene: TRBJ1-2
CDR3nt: TGTGCCAGCAGTTTCACCTTACAGGGAGGTTATGGCTACACCTTC
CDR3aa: CASSFTLQGGYGYTF

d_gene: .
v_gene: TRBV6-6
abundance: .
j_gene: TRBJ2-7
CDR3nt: TGTGCCAGCACTTTCGAATACGAGCAGTACTTC
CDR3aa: CASTFEYEQYF

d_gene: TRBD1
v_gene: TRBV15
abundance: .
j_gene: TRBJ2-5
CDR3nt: TGTGCCACCAGCAGAGATGGACAGGGGAGGGAGACCCAGTACTTC
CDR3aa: CATSRDGQGRETQYF

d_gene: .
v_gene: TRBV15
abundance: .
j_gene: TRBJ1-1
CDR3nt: TGTGCCACCAGCAGACGGGGGGGCACTGAAGCTTTCTTT
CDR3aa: CATSRRGGTEAFF